The source of this TCR beta chain is a study of Graves' ophthalmopathy and Graves' hyperthyroidism (dated by TCRdb to the late 2010s). Regarding the study in general: Hyperthyroidism was considered stable if no progression to ophthalmopathy occurred within 18 months of follow-up. The study used signatures of the TCR beta repertoire to tell Graves' ophthalmopathy apart from Graves' hyperthyroidism and to predict which patients would progress to ophthalmopathy. In total, 135 blood samples were TCR-sequenced: fewer than 50 ophthalmopathy, approximately 80 hyperthyroidism and about 17 hyperthyroidism-to-ophthalmopathy patients. To explore V-J signatures distinguishing ophthalmopathy from hyperthyroidism, a discovery set of roughly 100 patients (around 42 ophthalmopathy, over 55 stable hyperthyroidism) was enrolled. An independent validation cohort comprised some 19 hyperthyroidism patients and 15 to 17 patients who later progressed from hyperthyroidism to ophthalmopathy. In roughly 6 hyperthyroidism patients, the T-cell repertoires found in thyroid tissue were compared with those found in blood. After sampling, hyperthyroidism patients received methimazole starting at 30 mg daily, and ophthalmopathy patients received high-dose intravenous methylprednisolone. Study-wide conclusions, independent of this receptor: In cross-validation, the 13-signature model distinguished ophthalmopathy from stable hyperthyroidism with nearly 90% sensitivity and around 83% specificity, while in the test set the corresponding values were about 80% and 75%. Most expanded thyroid clonotypes with frequency above 0.001 were also detected in blood, suggesting blood repertoires may reflect the thyroid immune response. In validation, the model predicted ophthalmopathy progression with about 71% sensitivity and 72.22% specificity; fewer than 15 predicted patients were CT-confirmed with GO in a median of about 6.1 months. No statistical method was used to set the sample size in advance, and the investigators knew which group each participant was assigned to.

The hyperthyroidism patients were 18 to 65 years old and newly diagnosed, with a disease duration of less than 2 months. Patients with other autoimmune diseases, uncontrolled infections, pregnancy or lactation were excluded from the study. Diagnosis relied on clinical symptoms, serum thyroxine, TRAb, thyroid ultrasound and orbital computed tomography. Trizol reagent was used to extract the total RNA, and its quality was then checked on an Agilent 2100 Bioanalyzer. This clonotype was detected many times. The antigen it binds to is not known. Base quality data are lacking; no much larger clone is found one base away. For repertoire sequencing, TCR beta CDR3 regions were amplified from RNA transcripts. The first round was an RT-PCR using HTBI primers with the Qiagen OneStep RT-PCR kit, and this first round was followed by a second-round multiplex PCR, then size selection and purification. Libraries were sequenced paired-end with 100 bp reads on an Illumina HiSeq2000. As for the original processing: SOAPnuke was used to process the reads, throwing out any read that had adapters, had uncalled bases, had a mean Phred below 15, or lacked an exact constant-primer or identifier match. COPE v1.2.5 was used to merge the high-quality paired reads. Unique nucleotide sequences were defined as clonotypes and aligned to IMGT TRB V, D and J references using MiTCR v1.1. Analysis was restricted to V-J combinations with a frequency above 0.0001, which covered roughly 99% of repertoires. A TCR clonal expansion and chaos score per V-J combination was defined as the ratio of F50 clonal expansion to chaos observed in the TCRdist matrix. Features were reduced by Welch's t-statistics and random forest to approximately 13 V-J combinations, which fed a naive Bayes classifier. The similarity between thyroid and blood repertoires was quantified using the Morisita-Horn index. TCRdb trimmed public reads at Q25 via fastp, called clones via MiXCR and kept in-frame beta chains. For every CDR3 protein sequence, its rows merge into one entry that carries the most common genes and DNA. The V and J calls were not made by the authors but by TCRdb's processing. The sample has 450,000 to 600,000 distinct CDR3 sequences on record, under 45% of them singletons. The ten largest make up roughly 4% of the sample.

Sequencing was performed on peripheral blood or thyroid tissue (not recorded which). This TCR was recovered from an adult man with Graves' hyperthyroidism.

This receptor carries the CDR3 CASSSIRGGTEAFF. The DNA is as follows: TGTGCCAGCAGTTCCATCCGGGGCGGAACTGAAGCTTTCTTT. The chain uses TRBV6-5 and TRBJ1-1; the D gene is perhaps TRBD1, on 5 matching bases. The CDR3 numbers 14 residues from cysteine through phenylalanine. Only CDR3 DNA remains: 42 bases, in frame from the first base. CDR1 and CDR2 (MNHEY, SVGAGI) derive from the germline V gene. Trimming costs V 4 bases and J 5 bases, and their ends lie 14 bases apart.